One sample yielded the 21 T cell receptor beta chains listed below, sequenced in a study of human T cells and chemical hapten exposure. From whole blood left unfractionated, total RNA was extracted. TCRdb reprocessed the 5' RACE reads via MiXCR and lists one record per CDR3 protein. The data contain roughly 110,000 distinct CDR3 sequences, approximately 19% of them singletons. The receptors originated from a human donor in good health.

The V gene is TRBV20-1, the J gene TRBJ2-1, with TRBD2 as a possible D gene (5 bases). V dropped 3 bases and J dropped 9 bases, with 12 bases sitting between them. Germline V gene lookup returns CDR1 DFQATT and CDR2 SNEGSKA (reference sequence). There are 12 residues in the CDR3. The CDR3 DNA reads TGCAGTGCTAGTATCGGGGTTAGTGAGCAGTTCTTC. Its translation is CSASIGVSEQFF.

The V and J genes are TRBV7-2 and TRBJ2-3, with 13 nucleotides matching TRBD2. V lost 1 base, J lost 4 bases, and 11 bases stayed unmatched. Germline V gene data show CDR1 as SGHTA and CDR2 as FQGNSA. The CDR3 has 19 amino acids. The CDR3 reads CASSLELLAGGGGPDTQYF. CDR3 nucleotide sequence: TGTGCCAGCAGCTTAGAGTTACTAGCGGGAGGGGGGGGTCCAGATACGCAGTATTTT. Supplemented by reference TRBV7-2 and TRBJ2-3, the full variable domain reads GAGVSQSPSNKVTEKGKDVELRCDPISGHTALYWYRQSLGQGLEFLIYFQGNSAPDKSGLPSDRFSAERTGGSVSTLTIQRTQQEDSAVYLCASSLELLAGGGGPDTQYFGPGTRLTVL.

This clonotype appeared a few times. The chain combines TRBV5-1 with TRBJ2-4; D uncertain. CDR3 length: 17 amino acids. The germline gives CDR1 SGHRS, CDR2 YFSETQ. Trimming pared 4 bases from V and 6 bases from J, leaving 23 bases between. Written as DNA, the CDR3 is TGCGCCAGCAGCAACACCGGCCCCGGGCGGTGGATAAACATTCAGTACTTC. Protein sequence: CASSNTGPGRWINIQYF.

V and J are TRBV4-1 and TRBJ2-3; D uncertain. The CDR3 loop spans 17 amino acids. Trimming removed 3 bases at V and 4 bases at J, with 20 bases between. Germline V gene lookup returns CDR1 MGHRA and CDR2 YSYEKL. CDR3 sequence (DNA): TGCGCCAGCAGCCACTCACCAGGTCCCCGGGCGCCAGATACGCAGTATTTT. This codes for CASSHSPGPRAPDTQYF.

This clonotype came up a few times. The chain couples TRBV7-6 to TRBJ2-1; D possibly uses TRBD1 or TRBD2 (6 bases each). CDR1 is SGHVS, CDR2 FNYEAQ, per germline. V was shortened by 7 bases and J by 12 bases, with 19 bases between the two germline ends. The CDR3 consists of 13 residues. The CDR3 sequence: CASTSLEGGGQFF. The DNA of the CDR3 is TGTGCCAGCACCAGCTTAGAGGGGGGTGGGCAGTTCTTC.

V and J are TRBV19 and TRBJ1-1; D perhaps matches TRBD1 (5 bases). The CDR3 contains 15 residues. The V gene's germline CDR1 is LNHDA and CDR2 SQIVND (reference sequence). Trimming removed 3 bases at V and 0 bases at J, with 11 bases between. The CDR3 DNA reads as TGTGCCAGTAGTATGGTCGGGACGCTGAACACTGAAGCTTTCTTT. Protein product: CASSMVGTLNTEAFF.

This chain uses TRBV27 with TRBJ2-6; maybe TRBD1 (5 bases). The CDR3 extends over 16 amino acids. Germline CDR1 and CDR2: MNHEY and SMNVEV (reference sequence). V was shortened by 6 bases and J by 1 base, with 13 bases between the two germline ends. DNA of the CDR3: TGTGCCAGCAGACAGGCAGGTTTATCTGGGGCCAACGTCCTGACTTTC. Protein sequence: CASRQAGLSGANVLTF.

This clonotype was detected only a few times. The chain carries TRBV27 and TRBJ1-2, with D perhaps matching TRBD1 (5 bases). CDR3 length equals 15 residues. Germline CDR1 reads MNHEY; CDR2 reads SMNVEV (reference sequence). V shed 8 bases and J shed 5 bases, with 21 bases lying between them. CDR3 sequence reads: CASRIRRGSPYGYTF. CDR3 in DNA: TGTGCCAGCCGTATTAGGAGGGGCTCTCCGTATGGCTACACCTTC.

The chain has TRBV6-2 or TRBV6-3 and TRBJ1-1; 8 bases are a match to TRBD1. Germline V gives CDR1 MNHEY, CDR2 SVGEGT. The CDR3 is made up of 13 amino acids. J gave up 6 bases and V 7 bases, and 7 bases lay outside the gene matches. The DNA of the CDR3 is TGTGCCAGCATCGACAGGGGAATGGCTGAAGCTTTCTTT. Translated, it gives CASIDRGMAEAFF.

This clonotype came up a few times. The chain combines TRBV12-3 or TRBV12-4 with TRBJ2-7; D is possibly TRBD1 (6 bases). CDR3 length equals 14 residues. The V gene lost 1 base and the J gene lost 3 bases, with 10 bases spanning the gap. The CDR3 DNA follows: TGTGCCAGCAGTTTAGGGCAGGGGATCTACGAGCAGTACTTC. Translation: CASSLGQGIYEQYF.

This clonotype was picked up a small number of times. The rearrangement links TRBV10-3 to TRBJ1-3; TRBD1 aligns across 8 bases. After removal of 6 bases from V and 2 bases from J, the junction contained 3 bases not matched to a gene. CDR1 ENHRY and CDR2 SYGVKD come from the germline V gene. CDR3 length equals 14 residues. The CDR3 region has the DNA TGTGCCATCAGCGGACAGGGAGCTGGAAACACCATATATTTT. It codes for CAISGQGAGNTIYF.

This clonotype occurred once. The genes are TRBV11-2 and TRBJ2-7; D gene unclear. The CDR3 is 12 residues long. V was pared by 6 bases and J by 5 bases, with 11 bases between. The V gene's germline CDR1 is SGHAT and CDR2 FQNNGV. CDR3 coding DNA: TGTGCCAGCAGATATTATTTGGACGAGCAGTACTTC. It encodes CASRYYLDEQYF. Combining the CDR3 with reference TRBV11-2 and TRBJ2-7 gives the whole variable domain EAGVAQSPRYKIIEKRQSVAFWCNPISGHATLYWYQQILGQGPKLLIQFQNNGVVDDSQLPKDRFSAERLKGVDSTLKIQPAKLEDSAVYLCASRYYLDEQYFGPGTRLTVT.

This chain connects TRBV2 to TRBJ1-5, with D unresolved. The CDR3 contains 15 residues. Germline assignment: CDR1 SNHLY and CDR2 FYNNEI. V was clipped by 2 bases and J by 6 bases, with 14 bases between them. The CDR3 loop is CASSEWTSQGQPQHF. The DNA of the CDR3 is TGTGCCAGCAGTGAATGGACGTCTCAAGGTCAGCCCCAGCATTTT.

The chain recombines TRBV20-1 with TRBJ1-2; D may be TRBD1 (5 bases). V lost 3 bases and J lost 1, with 24 bases in between. The CDR3 is made up of 18 amino acids. Germline values: CDR1 DFQATT, CDR2 SNEGSKA (reference sequence). CDR3 residues: CSASRQFRGAAGNYGYTF. As DNA, the CDR3 is TGCAGTGCTAGTCGACAGTTTAGGGGCGCAGCTGGTAACTATGGCTACACCTTC.

The J gene is TRBJ1-5, the V gene TRBV30; D may be TRBD1 (6 bases). Per germline, CDR1 GTSNPN and CDR2 SVGIG (reference sequence). CDR3 length equals 12 residues. The V gene lost 5 bases and the J gene lost 4 bases, with 9 bases spanning the gap. The CDR3 spells CAWGQGNQPQHF. DNA for the CDR3: TGTGCCTGGGGGCAGGGGAATCAGCCCCAGCATTTT.

This clonotype was counted between two and nine times. This chain links TRBV20-1 with TRBJ1-1; 8 bases are a match to TRBD1. The CDR3 contains 17 residues. V shed 2 bases, J shed 1 base, and the junction held 12 bases outside the gene matches. CDR1 and CDR2 from the germline V gene are DFQATT and SNEGSKA (reference sequence). The CDR3 loop is CSARPQGGLITNTEAFF. For the CDR3, the DNA is TGCAGTGCTAGACCACAGGGGGGCCTAATTACGAACACTGAAGCTTTCTTT.

This chain connects TRBV29-1 to TRBJ1-1, with D unclear. V lost 7 bases to trimming and J lost 2 bases, with 14 bases between them. Germline V gene sequence: CDR1 SQVTM, CDR2 ANQGSEA. The CDR3 runs 13 residues. This CDR3 reads CSDATRTNTEAFF. The DNA for the CDR3 is TGCAGCGATGCGACCAGAACAAACACTGAAGCTTTCTTT.

This clonotype was counted a few times. The chain uses TRBV28 and TRBJ1-6; D possibly corresponds to TRBD1 (6 bases). Per the germline V gene, CDR1 is MDHEN and CDR2 is SYDVKM. This CDR3 is 16 amino acids long. The ends were cut back, 6 bases at V and 5 bases at J, with 17 bases in the middle. This CDR3 reads CASRSPEGGHNSPLHF. CDR3 bases: TGTGCCAGCAGGTCACCGGAGGGGGGACATAATTCACCCCTCCACTTT.

Ten or more counts support this clonotype. The chain joins TRBV28 to TRBJ2-1; 7 nucleotides line up with TRBD2. After removal of 6 bases from V and 3 bases from J, the junction contained 8 bases not matched to a gene. The germline CDR1 and CDR2 sequences are MDHEN and SYDVKM. The CDR3 contains 15 residues. The CDR3 reads CASSPSGTSYNEQFF. CDR3 coding DNA: TGTGCCAGCAGCCCCAGCGGGACCAGCTACAATGAGCAGTTCTTC.

This clonotype was counted only a few times. The chain joins TRBV6-1 to TRBJ2-3; 12 positions agree with TRBD2. Germline V CDR1 and CDR2: MNHNS, SASEGT. This CDR3 has 17 amino acids. Losses at the gene ends were 0 bases for V and 3 bases for J; bases not matched to a gene: 4. The CDR3 loop is CASSEAPTSGSTDTQYF. For the CDR3, the DNA is TGTGCCAGCAGTGAAGCCCCGACTAGCGGGAGTACAGATACGCAGTATTTT.

This clonotype showed up just a few times. V is TRBV6-5 and J is TRBJ2-2; TRBD2 agrees at 12 bases. The CDR3 totals 16 residues. Per the germline V gene, CDR1 is MNHEY and CDR2 is SVGAGI. V trimming: 2 bases; J trimming: 5 bases; junction bases outside the gene matches: 3. DNA of the CDR3: TGTGCCAGCAGTTACCCTAGCGGGAGGGATACCGGGGAGCTGTTTTTT. Its protein is CASSYPSGRDTGELFF.